This T cell receptor beta chain was obtained from a study of CD8+ T cells in alopecia areata. Study findings and constraints: Affected scalp, especially in alopecia totalis/universalis, had a higher clonality than normal scalp did.

As the sequencing template, cDNA was produced by extracting RNA and reverse transcribing it. The data were produced by immunoSEQ multiplex PCR, yet TCRdb's version contains in-frame clones alone and is incomplete. The sample holds about 200,000 clones, 50% to 60% seen once. Comments on this clone: Antigen: not known.

Between the trimmed V and J ends, which lost 6 bases and 3 bases, there was a span of 8 bases. The CDR3 consists of 13 residues. From germline, CDR1 is KGHSH and CDR2 LQKENI. The starting material was CD4+ T cells sorted from blood, obtained at week 0. J is TRBJ1-4 and V is TRBV18; tentatively, D is TRBD1 (5 bases). The receptor was derived from a human donor with alopecia areata. The CDR3 region has the DNA TGTGCCAGCTCCGGGACCGCTAATGAAAAACTGTTTTTT. This gives the protein CASSGTANEKLFF.